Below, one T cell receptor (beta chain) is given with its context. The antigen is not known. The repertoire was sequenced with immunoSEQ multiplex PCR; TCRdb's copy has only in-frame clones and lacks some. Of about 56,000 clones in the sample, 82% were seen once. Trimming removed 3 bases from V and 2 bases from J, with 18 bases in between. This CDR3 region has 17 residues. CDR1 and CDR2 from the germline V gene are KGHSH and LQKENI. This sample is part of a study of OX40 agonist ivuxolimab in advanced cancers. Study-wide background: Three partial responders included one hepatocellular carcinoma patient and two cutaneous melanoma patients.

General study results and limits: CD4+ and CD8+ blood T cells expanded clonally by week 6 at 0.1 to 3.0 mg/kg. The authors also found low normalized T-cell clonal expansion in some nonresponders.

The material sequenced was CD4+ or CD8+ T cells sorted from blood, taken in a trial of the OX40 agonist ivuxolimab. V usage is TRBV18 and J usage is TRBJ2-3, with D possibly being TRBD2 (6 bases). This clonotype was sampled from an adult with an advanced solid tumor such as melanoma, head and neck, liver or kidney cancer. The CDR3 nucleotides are TGTGCCAGCTCACCGGGCGCGGGAATTCCCCCCACAGATACGCAGTATTTT. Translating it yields CASSPGAGIPPTDTQYF. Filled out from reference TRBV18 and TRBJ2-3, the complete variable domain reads NAGVMQNPRHLVRRRGQEARLRCSPMKGHSHVYWYRQLPEEGLKFMVYLQKENIIDESGMPKERFSAEFPKEGPSILRIQQVVRGDSAAYFCASSPGAGIPPTDTQYFGPGTRLTVL.